The 5 T cell receptor beta chains listed next were all sequenced from one sample in a study of CD8 T cells in Susac syndrome. It was with random hexamers that roughly 0.45 to 1 ug RNA was reverse transcribed. MiXCR, run by TCRdb on the immunoSEQ multiplex PCR reads, gives a single entry per CDR3 protein. This sample yields more than 95,000 distinct CDR3 sequences, of which 93% are seen a single time; approximately 0.3% belongs to the top ten. Sequencing was carried out using CD8+ T cells from PBMCs. The origin of the receptors is a human donor with multiple sclerosis.

The rearrangement joins TRBV20-1 to TRBJ2-3; the match to TRBD2 covers 8 bases. CDR1 and CDR2 (germline): DFQATT, SNEGSKA (reference sequence). V lost 3 bases and J lost 0; bases outside the gene matches: 17. The CDR3 sequence is 19 residues long. CDR3 in amino acids: CSARSLWLAGETSTDTQYF. The CDR3, as DNA: TGCAGTGCTAGGTCGTTATGGCTAGCGGGCGAAACTAGCACAGATACGCAGTATTTT.

The chain recombines TRBV12-3 or TRBV12-4 with TRBJ2-5; no definite D call. The germline V and J ends were trimmed by 3 bases and 0 bases, with 5 bases remaining between them. There are 13 residues in the CDR3. The CDR3 loop is CASSFLHQETQYF. Here the CDR3 DNA reads TGTGCCAGCAGTTTTTTACACCAAGAGACCCAGTACTTC.

V and J are TRBV6-5 and TRBJ1-1; 7 nucleotides agree with TRBD1. The junction had 4 bases not matched to a gene; V was cut back by 0 bases and J by 0 bases. CDR3 length: 16 amino acids. The germline V gene has CDR1 MNHEY and CDR2 SVGAGI. Here the CDR3 reads CASSYSEGAMNTEAFF. The DNA for the CDR3 is TGTGCCAGCAGTTACTCAGAGGGGGCGATGAACACTGAAGCTTTCTTT.

The J gene is TRBJ2-2, the V gene TRBV27; a weak D match, TRBD1 (5 bases). The V end was cut by 2 bases, the J end by 0 bases, with 7 bases between. CDR1 and CDR2 (germline): MNHEY, SMNVEV (reference sequence). The CDR3 consists of 15 residues. The DNA for the CDR3 is TGTGCCAGCAGTTTAGGCAGGGCGAACACCGGGGAGCTGTTTTTT. Translating gives CASSLGRANTGELFF.

V is TRBV9 and J is TRBJ2-7; maybe TRBD2 (5 bases). V lost 0 bases and J lost 2, with 9 bases in between. The germline V gene has CDR1 SGDLS and CDR2 YYNGEE. The CDR3 sequence is 14 residues long. CDR3: CASSVEEGTYEQYF. In DNA, the CDR3 is TGTGCCAGCAGCGTAGAAGAGGGCACCTACGAGCAGTACTTC.